These 11 T cell receptor beta chains originate from one sample sequenced in a study of cytomegalovirus exposure and HLA in healthy donors. Amplification used 60 Vbeta primers and 13 Jbeta primers. Sequencing used immunoSEQ multiplex PCR; TCRdb keeps in-frame clones, though not all of them. The data contain roughly 180,000 clones, under 9.5% of them singletons. The sequencing sample was made of PBMCs. Source of these receptors: a woman aged 25 to 39 in good health and CMV-seropositive.

The chain couples TRBV25-1 to TRBJ2-2; 8 bases are a match to TRBD2. CDR3 size: 17 residues. From germline, CDR1 is MGHDK and CDR2 SYGVNS. The J segment lost 3 bases and the V segment lost 3 bases, leaving 9 bases of the junction unmatched. For the CDR3, the DNA is TGTGCCAGCAGTGATCAAGCGGGAGCCCTTTACACCGGGGAGCTGTTTTTT. This gives the protein CASSDQAGALYTGELFF.

The J gene is TRBJ2-7, the V gene TRBV7-2; 12 bases align to TRBD2. Germline V gene sequence: CDR1 SGHTA, CDR2 FQGNSA. The J segment lost 7 bases and the V segment lost 6 bases, leaving 4 bases of the junction unmatched. The CDR3 totals 13 residues. CDR3 DNA sequence: TGTGCCAGCAGGACTAGCGGGAGTAGGGAGCAGTACTTC. This gives the protein CASRTSGSREQYF.

This clone was detected a few times. The rearrangement uses TRBV9 and TRBJ2-1; 8 positions agree with TRBD1. The length of the CDR3 is 13 residues. With 3 bases clipped from V and 9 bases from J, the junction kept 5 bases outside the gene matches. Germline loops: CDR1 SGDLS, CDR2 YYNGEE. CDR3 sequence (DNA): TGTGCCAGCAGCGAATCAGGGGGCGGTGAGCAGTTCTTC. Its translation is CASSESGGGEQFF.

The chain joins TRBV5-1 to TRBJ2-5, with D perhaps matching TRBD2 (6 bases). V was trimmed by 0 bases and J by 2 bases, leaving 20 bases between them. The CDR3 extends over 18 amino acids. CDR1 and CDR2 (germline): SGHRS, YFSETQ. The CDR3 nucleotides are TGCGCCAGCAGCTTGGGGGCAGGGACTGGAGCCTTACAAGAGACCCAGTACTTC. It encodes CASSLGAGTGALQETQYF.

V and J are TRBV5-1 and TRBJ2-2; possibly TRBD1 for D (5 bases). Trimming took off 5 bases at V and 5 bases at J, with 13 bases between the two ends. From germline, CDR1 is SGHRS and CDR2 YFSETQ. The length of the CDR3 is 14 residues. As DNA, the CDR3 is TGCGCCAGCAGTTGGGGCGGAGATACCGGGGAGCTGTTTTTT. Its translation: CASSWGGDTGELFF.

The gene calls are TRBV7-9 and TRBJ2-7; no clear D gene. Deletions cut 0 bases from V and 6 bases from J, with 12 bases between. The CDR3 totals 14 residues. Germline-derived CDR1 and CDR2 are SEHNR and FQNEAQ (reference sequence). In DNA form, the CDR3 reads TGTGCCAGCAGCTTAGCGGGCCTTCGTGGCGAGCAGTACTTC. Protein sequence: CASSLAGLRGEQYF.

J is TRBJ1-3 and V is TRBV5-4, with TRBD1 as a possible D gene (6 bases). CDR3 size: 14 residues. Germline V gene data show CDR1 as SGHNT and CDR2 as YYREEE (reference sequence). Trimming cost V 2 bases and J 4 bases, with 10 bases left between them. The CDR3 region has the DNA TGTGCCAGCAGCTTACAGGGATACGGAAACACCATATATTTT. It translates to CASSLQGYGNTIYF.

The table lists this clone with a few counts. The chain combines TRBV7-3 with TRBJ2-1; 7 nucleotides match TRBD2. The J segment lost 4 bases and the V segment lost 5 bases, leaving 11 bases of the junction unmatched. This CDR3 comprises 16 residues. Germline values: CDR1 SGHTA, CDR2 FQGTGA. CDR3 sequence: CASSPSGVAGYNEQFF. The DNA for the CDR3 is TGTGCCAGCAGCCCCTCTGGGGTAGCGGGTTACAATGAGCAGTTCTTC.

This clone has more than one count but fewer than ten. V usage is TRBV15 and J usage is TRBJ1-3, with D possibly TRBD1 on 6 matching bases. V lost 0 bases to trimming and J lost 0 bases, with 9 bases between them. The CDR3 totals 16 residues. Germline V gene lookup returns CDR1 LNHNV and CDR2 YYDKDF (reference sequence). CDR3 coding DNA: TGTGCCACCAGCAGAGAGGGACACATCTCTGGAAACACCATATATTTT. It specifies CATSREGHISGNTIYF. The full variable domain, its missing parts supplied by reference TRBV15 and TRBJ1-3, is DAMVIQNPRYQVTQFGKPVTLSCSQTLNHNVMYWYQQKSSQAPKLLFHYYDKDFNNEADTPDNFQSRRPNTSFCFLDIRSPGLGDTAMYLCATSREGHISGNTIYFGEGSWLTVV.

The CDR3 DNA reads TGCGCCAGCAGCCAAGATCCCGGGACACCGAGCTCCTATAATTCACCCCTCCACTTT. It specifies CASSQDPGTPSSYNSPLHF. The chain has TRBV4-1 and TRBJ1-6; TRBD1 might be the D (6 bases). This CDR3 region has 19 residues. Trimming removed 0 bases at V and 0 bases at J, with 15 bases between. Per the germline V gene, CDR1 is MGHRA and CDR2 is YSYEKL.

The V call is TRBV21-1, the J call TRBJ2-7; the table names TRBD2, a call not compared with the DNA. TRBV21-1 is annotated as a pseudogene. The CDR3 consists of 15 residues. The CDR3 DNA follows: TGTGCCAGCAGCACCCCGGGACTAGCGGGTTACGAGCAGTACTTC. Protein: CASSTPGLAGYEQYF.